These 14 T cell receptor beta chains originate from one sample sequenced in a study of cytomegalovirus exposure and HLA in healthy donors. Both 60 Vbeta primers and 13 Jbeta primers went into the PCR. Measured with immunoSEQ multiplex PCR; TCRdb has only the in-frame clones, and not every one. The sample has about 130,000 clones; about three quarters are singletons. The specimen was PBMCs. These receptors all stem from a man aged 25 to 40 in good health and CMV-seronegative.

The chain has TRBV13 and TRBJ2-3, with TRBD2 matching 8 bases. V trimming: 5 bases; J trimming: 4 bases; junction bases outside the gene matches: 2. The CDR3 spans 13 residues. Germline CDR1 reads PRHDT; CDR2 reads FYEKMQ (reference sequence). This chain's CDR3 is CASSQRGPDTQYF. CDR3 DNA: TGTGCCAGCAGCCAGCGGGGGCCAGATACGCAGTATTTT. Full variable domain (remainder filled in from reference TRBV13 and TRBJ2-3): AAGVIQSPRHLIKEKRETATLKCYPIPRHDTVYWYQQGPGQDPQFLISFYEKMQSDKGSIPDRFSAQQFSDYHSELNMSSLELGDSALYFCASSQRGPDTQYFGPGTRLTVL.

This clone showed up just a few times. The chain recombines TRBV5-6 with TRBJ2-5, with D unclear. The end of the DNA is better explained by TRBJ2-7, so the J call may be wrong. CDR1 and CDR2 (germline): SGHDT, YYEEEE. There are 15 residues in the CDR3. CDR3 residues: CASSPPAETSYEQYF. CDR3 sequence (DNA): TGTGCCAGCAGCCCACCGGCGGAGACCTCCTACGAGCAGTACTTC.

As DNA, the CDR3 is TGCAGCGTTGATGGATGGGCAGGGGGCGGAGAAGAGACCCAGTACTTC. It is translated as CSVDGWAGGGEETQYF. The chain uses TRBV29-1 and TRBJ2-5; 8 bases agree with TRBD1. CDR1 is SQVTM and CDR2 is ANQGSEA in the germline V gene. The CDR3 covers 16 residues. The junction had 12 bases not matched to a gene; V was cut back by 3 bases and J by 3 bases.

This clone has a single count. The chain joins TRBV27 to TRBJ2-7, with D tentatively TRBD1 (5 bases). CDR1 and CDR2 from the germline V gene are MNHEY and SMNVEV (reference sequence). V was cut by 3 bases and J by 0 bases, with 12 bases left in between. The CDR3 extends over 15 amino acids. The CDR3 nucleotides read TGTGCCAGCAGTTTTCTAGGGGAAGACTCCTACGAGCAGTACTTC. This translates into CASSFLGEDSYEQYF.

V usage is TRBV5-1 and J usage is TRBJ2-5; 10 nucleotides match TRBD1. Germline CDR1 is SGHRS and CDR2 is YFSETQ. The V segment lost 4 bases and the J segment 5 bases; nucleotides outside the gene matches: 2. The CDR3 totals 13 residues. CDR3 DNA sequence: TGCGCCAGCAGCCCGGGACAGGGGGAGACCCAGTACTTC. Its protein is CASSPGQGETQYF.

In its sample, this clone was seen a few times. This chain links TRBV2 with TRBJ1-6; D is uncertain. CDR3 length: 15 amino acids. Trimming took 6 bases from V and 0 from J, leaving 9 bases between them. CDR1 is SNHLY, CDR2 FYNNEI, per germline. CDR3 bases: TGTGCCAGCAGGGGAGGGAGCTCCTATAATTCACCCCTCCACTTT. This encodes CASRGGSSYNSPLHF.

The V and J genes are TRBV6-6 and TRBJ1-4, with D possibly matching TRBD1 (6 bases). The V end was cut by 6 bases, the J end by 7 bases, with 21 bases between. The CDR3 sequence is 16 residues long. Per germline, CDR1 MNHNY and CDR2 SVGAGI (reference sequence). The CDR3 sequence: CASSLINRDRGEKLFF. The CDR3 DNA reads as TGTGCCAGCAGCCTTATTAACAGGGATAGGGGTGAAAAACTGTTTTTT.

This chain's CDR3 is CASSDDAGLTLHF. CDR3 bases: TGTGCCAGCAGTGACGATGCGGGATTAACCCTCCACTTT. The chain links TRBV6-4 to TRBJ1-6; D not resolved. V was shortened by 2 bases and J by 14 bases, with 13 bases between the two germline ends. This CDR3 comprises 13 residues. Germline V gene lookup returns CDR1 MRHNA and CDR2 SNTAGT.

This clone appeared a single time. CDR3 in DNA: TGTGCCTGGAACAGAATCAAAAGACAGCCAACTAATGAAAAACTGTTTTTT. Translating gives CAWNRIKRQPTNEKLFF. The V gene is TRBV30, the J gene TRBJ1-4; TRBD1 is a possible D gene (5 bases). The CDR3 is made up of 17 amino acids. CDR1 is GTSNPN and CDR2 is SVGIG in the germline V gene (reference sequence). V gave up 4 bases and J gave up 0 bases, with 18 bases separating them.

This clone was picked up one time. The chain is built from TRBV28 and TRBJ2-7; 14 nucleotides line up with TRBD2. Germline V gene sequence: CDR1 MDHEN, CDR2 SYDVKM. This CDR3 is built from 15 residues. The V segment lost 5 bases and the J segment 3 bases; nucleotides outside the gene matches: 3. CDR3 nucleotide sequence: TGTGCCAGCAGTGAGGGACTAGCGGGGGACTACGAGCAGTACTTC. This encodes CASSEGLAGDYEQYF.

The chain joins TRBV5-1 to TRBJ2-3; 13 bases are a match to TRBD2. Germline lookup yields CDR1 SGHRS and CDR2 YFSETQ. Germline trimming cut 5 bases from V and 7 bases from J; bases unmatched to any gene: 13. This CDR3 region has 17 residues. CDR3: CASRSATSGGAANTQYF. DNA of the CDR3: TGCGCCAGCAGGTCGGCCACTAGCGGGGGGGCCGCCAATACGCAGTATTTT. Together with reference TRBV5-1 and TRBJ2-3, the CDR3 gives the full variable domain: KAGVTQTPRYLIKTRGQQVTLSCSPISGHRSVSWYQQTPGQGLQFLFEYFSETQRNKGNFPGRFSGRQFSNSRSEMNVSTLELGDSALYLCASRSATSGGAANTQYFGPGTRLTVL.

This clone appeared a few times. The chain is built from TRBV6-1 and TRBJ1-1, with TRBD1 identical over 7 bases. The V segment lost 5 bases and the J segment 1 base; nucleotides outside the gene matches: 4. CDR1 is MNHNS and CDR2 is SASEGT in the germline V gene. The CDR3 has 14 amino acids. For the CDR3, the DNA is TGTGCCAGCAGTCCCCGGGACAGGAACACTGAAGCTTTCTTT. Translating gives CASSPRDRNTEAFF.

The chain recombines TRBV5-1 with TRBJ2-2; 7 nucleotides agree with TRBD1. V gave up 4 bases and J gave up 0 bases; unmatched junction bases: 6. The length of the CDR3 is 16 residues. Germline CDR1 reads SGHRS; CDR2 reads YFSETQ. The CDR3 spells CASSLKTGSNTGELFF. CDR3 DNA: TGCGCCAGCAGCCTAAAGACAGGGTCGAACACCGGGGAGCTGTTTTTT. The variable domain in full, with the rest retrieved from reference TRBV5-1 and TRBJ2-2, is KAGVTQTPRYLIKTRGQQVTLSCSPISGHRSVSWYQQTPGQGLQFLFEYFSETQRNKGNFPGRFSGRQFSNSRSEMNVSTLELGDSALYLCASSLKTGSNTGELFFGEGSRLTVL.

This clone was detected only a few times. This sequence joins TRBV5-6 and TRBJ2-7; 9 bases map to TRBD1. The germline V gene has CDR1 SGHDT and CDR2 YYEEEE. The CDR3 loop spans 13 amino acids. Trimming at V came to 3 bases and at J to 6 bases, leaving 4 bases not matched to a gene. CDR3 DNA sequence: TGTGCCAGCAGCTCCGGGACAGGGTCCGAGCAGTACTTC. It codes for CASSSGTGSEQYF.